The 14 T cell receptor beta chains in this list originate from one sample, sequenced in a study of blood T cell repertoires in COVID-19 (TCRdb year 2020). Library preparation was by the immunoSEQ multiplex PCR assay. TCRdb carries this immuneACCESS record with in-frame sequences only. Its versions omit some clonotypes, under half of them owing to an unresolved V gene in the studies checked, with the rest unexplained. This sample is represented by roughly 160,000 clones; roughly 87% of them were singletons. Approximately 6.5% of the sample is held by the ten biggest clonotypes. The sample was PBMCs or T cells enriched from blood (not recorded which). The receptors derive from a woman aged 45-65 years who had recovered from COVID-19.

This clone was detected once. The V call is TRBV6-5, the J call TRBJ1-1; maybe TRBD1 (6 bases). V lost 8 bases and J lost 5, with 18 bases in between. Germline V lookup: CDR1 MNHEY, CDR2 SVGAGI. The CDR3 length is 14 residues. CDR3 loop: CASSPQGGWTEAFF. Here the CDR3 DNA reads TGTGCCAGCTCCCCACAGGGCGGATGGACTGAAGCTTTCTTT.

The chain links TRBV11-2 to TRBJ2-7, with 9 positions matching TRBD1. V lost 1 base, J lost 5 bases, and 6 bases stayed unmatched. The V gene's germline CDR1 is SGHAT and CDR2 FQNNGV. The CDR3 totals 15 residues. Here the CDR3 reads CASSLGGTGSHEQYF. The CDR3, as DNA: TGTGCCAGCAGCTTAGGGGGGACAGGGTCCCACGAGCAGTACTTC.

The chain links TRBV28 to TRBJ2-7, with D possibly matching TRBD1 (5 bases). Germline CDR1 and CDR2: MDHEN and SYDVKM. The CDR3 sequence is 14 residues long. Trimming took off 7 bases at V and 6 bases at J, with 19 bases between the two ends. The DNA of the CDR3 is TGTGCCAGCACCCAACCCCCAGGGCTTTCCGAGCAGTACTTC. Its translation is CASTQPPGLSEQYF.

The rearrangement joins TRBV21-1 to TRBJ2-1; the D call TRBD2 from the table was never checked on the DNA. TRBV21-1 counts as a pseudogene. The CDR3 length is 16 residues. The CDR3 DNA is TGTGCCAGCAGCAAAGGGAGGGGACTAGCTCGTAATGAGCAGTTCTTC. This translates into CASSKGRGLARNEQFF.

The rearrangement uses TRBV5-4 and TRBJ2-7, with TRBD2 matching 12 bases. The germline V gene encodes CDR1 SGHNT and CDR2 YYREEE (reference sequence). The CDR3 is made up of 16 amino acids. Unmatched junction bases numbered 4, after V lost 3 bases and J lost 0 bases. The CDR3 coding sequence is TGTGCCAGCAGCTCGGGACTAGCGGGCCCCTCCTACGAGCAGTACTTC. Protein: CASSSGLAGPSYEQYF.

The CDR3 coding sequence is TGTGCCAGCAGTGCTGCCGGCCGGGACAGAAATTCACCCCTCCACTTT. Amino acids: CASSAAGRDRNSPLHF. The V and J genes are TRBV28 and TRBJ1-6; TRBD1 matches at 7 bases. From germline, CDR1 is MDHEN and CDR2 SYDVKM. J was trimmed by 7 bases and V by 5 bases; bases with no gene match: 11. The CDR3 has 16 residues.

J is TRBJ2-7 and V is TRBV5-4; possibly TRBD1 for D (6 bases). The germline gives CDR1 SGHNT, CDR2 YYREEE (reference sequence). V was pared by 1 base and J by 1 base, with 9 bases between. The CDR3 sequence is 14 residues long. The CDR3, as DNA: TGTGCCAGCAGCTTGACAGGGAGTTCCTACGAGCAGTACTTC. It specifies CASSLTGSSYEQYF.

The chain joins TRBV18 to TRBJ1-1; no clear D. This CDR3 spans 14 amino acids. Trimming removed 4 bases from V and 4 bases from J, with 13 bases in between. From germline, CDR1 is KGHSH and CDR2 LQKENI. The DNA of the CDR3 is TGTGCCAGCTCACAGGATGTTGGAGGCACTGAAGCTTTCTTT. It is translated as CASSQDVGGTEAFF.

The genes are TRBV19 and TRBJ1-3; D possibly corresponds to TRBD1 (5 bases). V was trimmed by 2 bases and J by 2 bases, leaving 13 bases between them. The CDR3 runs to 16 residues. Germline CDR1 is LNHDA and CDR2 is SQIVND (reference sequence). The CDR3 protein is CASSIQGFDTGNTIYF. CDR3 nucleotides: TGTGCCAGTAGTATACAGGGTTTTGATACTGGAAACACCATATATTTT.

This sequence joins TRBV28 and TRBJ2-7; TRBD2 agrees at 9 bases. Trimming at V came to 8 bases and at J to 6 bases, leaving 5 bases not matched to a gene. This CDR3 has 12 residues. Germline assignment: CDR1 MDHEN and CDR2 SYDVKM. CDR3 nucleotide sequence: TGTGCCAGCTCTGGCGGGAGGGTCGAGCAGTACTTC. Amino acid sequence: CASSGGRVEQYF.

This clone was seen a few times. This chain connects TRBV2 to TRBJ1-6; 7 nucleotides match TRBD1. Looked up from germline, CDR1 is SNHLY and CDR2 is FYNNEI. V lost 7 bases and J lost 7; bases outside the gene matches: 10. CDR3 size: 15 residues. The CDR3 sequence is CASILNDRANSPLHF. The CDR3 DNA is TGTGCCAGCATACTCAACGACAGGGCGAATTCACCCCTCCACTTT.

This chain links TRBV7-8 with TRBJ1-1; TRBD1 aligns across 9 bases. With V trimmed by 1 base and J by 11 bases, 5 bases remained unmatched. The length of the CDR3 is 13 residues. Germline assignment: CDR1 SGHVS and CDR2 FQNEAQ. CDR3 nucleotides: TGTGCCAGCAGCTTAGATTGGACAGGGGTGGCTTTCTTT. Translating it yields CASSLDWTGVAFF.

The J gene is TRBJ1-3, the V gene TRBV5-1; D is possibly TRBD1 (6 bases). The CDR3 runs to 17 residues. Per germline, CDR1 SGHRS and CDR2 YFSETQ. V lost 4 bases to trimming and J lost 0 bases, with 17 bases between them. The CDR3 nucleotides are TGCGCCAGCAGCCCTTCGACAGGACCGAGCTCTGGAAACACCATATATTTT. Amino acid sequence: CASSPSTGPSSGNTIYF.

This clone appeared a single time. This chain uses TRBV4-1 with TRBJ2-7, with D possibly matching TRBD2 (5 bases). The ends were cut back, 4 bases at V and 7 bases at J, with 20 bases in the middle. The CDR3 spans 15 residues. Germline assignment: CDR1 MGHRA and CDR2 YSYEKL. For the CDR3, the DNA is TGCGCCAGCAGCCGCGTACCGGTCTCGCCGGGGGAGCAGTACTTC. Amino acids: CASSRVPVSPGEQYF.